This T cell receptor (beta chain) was recovered during a study of blood T cells in healthy people across ages. V lost 7 bases and J lost 3; bases outside the gene matches: 11. This CDR3 region has 16 residues. The germline V gene encodes CDR1 SQVTM and CDR2 ANQGSEA. Total RNA amounts of at least 5 micrograms were extracted per sample. With a J-beta primer mix and a sample-barcoded 5' primer, a second PCR ran about 6 to 11 cycles. TCRdb reprocessed the 5' RACE reads with MiXCR, giving one entry per CDR3 protein. This sample carries 1.4 million or so distinct CDR3 sequences, 35% to 45% of them seen once, and the ten largest clones take just over 4%. Study-wide results and limits: PBMCs were not sorted, which prevented a conclusive comparison of naive versus antigen-experienced cells. Greater diversity and more naive CD4+ cells were seen in long-lived donors than in aged donors. Roughly linear age-related decline in beta diversity appeared, significant by age roughly 40.

This clonotype was seen at least ten times. The antigen is not known. The V gene is TRBV29-1, the J gene TRBJ2-1; 11 positions match TRBD2. This TCR came from a woman younger than 35 in good health. Sequencing was done on a sample of blood. CDR3 sequence (DNA): TGCAGCGCCCCCGACCCGGGACTAGCGGACTACAATGAGCAGTTCTTC. Translation: CSAPDPGLADYNEQFF.